This is a list of T cell receptor beta chains from one sample in a study of T-cell reconstitution after alpha-beta-depleted transplantation in children. TCRdb ran MiXCR on the PCR reads and lists one entry per CDR3 protein. The profile shows 700,000 to 950,000 distinct CDR3 sequences, about 16% of them singletons. The sequenced sample was PBMCs, mostly from graft donor cells, obtained 360 days after TCRalphabeta/CD19-depleted stem cell transplant. These receptors were collected from a male patient younger than 18 who had a stem cell transplant for acute lymphoblastic leukemia, so the T cells may come from the graft donor. Both conserved end residues are part of each CDR3. The D gene is left open where the match is weak. Only part of the rows carry a size: once, few, many, or a class if the clone is expanded.

D gene: -; J gene: TRBJ2-7; V gene: TRBV9; clone size: few; CDR3 DNA: TGTGCCAGCAGCGTAGGAAGTACTAGTTCCGACGAGCAGTACTTC; CDR3 protein: CASSVGSTSSDEQYF
D gene: -; J gene: TRBJ2-2; V gene: TRBV15; clone size: few; CDR3 DNA: TGTGCCACCAGCAGGTCGGTGGGGGAGAACACCGGGGAGCTGTTTTTT; CDR3 protein: CATSRSVGENTGELFF
D gene: TRBD2; J gene: TRBJ2-5; V gene: TRBV3-1; clone size: -; CDR3 DNA: TGTGCCAGCAGCCAAGATCTTACTAGCGGGGTCCGGGAGACCCAGTACTTC; CDR3 protein: CASSQDLTSGVRETQYF
D gene: TRBD1; J gene: TRBJ2-7; V gene: TRBV7-6; clone size: -; CDR3 DNA: TGTGCCAGCAGCGTAGGCCCCGGGACAGGGGCCGAGCAGTACTTC; CDR3 protein: CASSVGPGTGAEQYF
D gene: -; J gene: TRBJ1-1; V gene: TRBV27; clone size: many; CDR3 DNA: TGTGCCAGCAGTTCCTCTTTTATCATGAACACTGAAGCTTTCTTT; CDR3 protein: CASSSSFIMNTEAFF
D gene: -; J gene: TRBJ2-1; V gene: TRBV2; clone size: few; CDR3 DNA: TGTGCCAGCATCCAGACCGGACCTAACGAGCAGTTCTTC; CDR3 protein: CASIQTGPNEQFF
D gene: -; J gene: TRBJ1-6; V gene: TRBV2; clone size: few; CDR3 DNA: TGTGCCAGCAGTGAAGAGGGAGGCGACGGGTCACCCCTCCACTTT; CDR3 protein: CASSEEGGDGSPLHF
D gene: -; J gene: TRBJ2-7; V gene: TRBV6-5; clone size: -; CDR3 DNA: TGTGCCAGCAGTTACTCCGCAGGGCACTACGAGCAGTACTTC; CDR3 protein: CASSYSAGHYEQYF
D gene: -; J gene: TRBJ1-4; V gene: TRBV12-3/TRBV12-4; clone size: few; CDR3 DNA: TGTGCCAGCATCGCCCAATTGGGGGAAAAACTGTTTTTT; CDR3 protein: CASIAQLGEKLFF
D gene: -; J gene: TRBJ2-7; V gene: TRBV7-9; clone size: -; CDR3 DNA: TGTGCCAGCAGCAAAAAGGGTCCCAGGTCTTACGAGCAGTACTTC; CDR3 protein: CASSKKGPRSYEQYF
D gene: TRBD1; J gene: TRBJ2-2; V gene: TRBV12-3/TRBV12-4; clone size: -; CDR3 DNA: TGTGCCTTCTGTTTAGCTGAATCGGGACAGAGGAACACCGGGGAGCTGTTTTTT; CDR3 protein: CAFCLAESGQRNTGELFF
D gene: -; J gene: TRBJ1-4; V gene: TRBV15; clone size: many; CDR3 DNA: TGTGCCACCAGCAGAGATATTAGGCGGCTTAATGAAAAACTGTTTTTT; CDR3 protein: CATSRDIRRLNEKLFF
D gene: TRBD1; J gene: TRBJ1-1; V gene: TRBV27; clone size: few; CDR3 DNA: TGTGCCAGCAGCTTAACAGGGGGCTTTATGAACACTGAAGCTTTCTTT; CDR3 protein: CASSLTGGFMNTEAFF
D gene: TRBD2; J gene: TRBJ2-2; V gene: TRBV24-1; clone size: many; CDR3 DNA: TGTGCCACCAGTGATTTACCTAGCGGGAACGTCAACACCGGGGAGCTGTTTTTT; CDR3 protein: CATSDLPSGNVNTGELFF
D gene: TRBD1; J gene: TRBJ2-1; V gene: TRBV27; clone size: few; CDR3 DNA: TGTGCCGCGGGGGACAGGGCCTACAATGAGCAGTTCTTC; CDR3 protein: CAAGDRAYNEQFF
D gene: -; J gene: TRBJ2-5; V gene: TRBV7-9; clone size: -; CDR3 DNA: TGTGCCAGCAGCTTAACCCGTGGGACGTCCGAGACCCAGTACTTC; CDR3 protein: CASSLTRGTSETQYF
D gene: -; J gene: TRBJ2-5; V gene: TRBV5-1; clone size: many; CDR3 DNA: TGCGCCAGCAGGCTGACTACCGGGGAGACCCAGTACTTC; CDR3 protein: CASRLTTGETQYF
D gene: TRBD1; J gene: TRBJ2-7; V gene: TRBV12-3/TRBV12-4; clone size: few; CDR3 DNA: TGTGCCAGCAGTTGGTGGGACAGTCCCGCATATTGGTCCTACGAGCAGTACTTC; CDR3 protein: CASSWWDSPAYWSYEQYF
D gene: TRBD1; J gene: TRBJ1-1; V gene: TRBV9; clone size: -; CDR3 DNA: TGTGCCAGCAGCGTAGAGGGACAGGGGACTGAAGCTTTCTTT; CDR3 protein: CASSVEGQGTEAFF
D gene: -; J gene: TRBJ2-3; V gene: TRBV5-1; clone size: -; CDR3 DNA: TGCGCCAGCACCTTGTCGGGAGCGGCAGATACGCAGTATTTT; CDR3 protein: CASTLSGAADTQYF
D gene: TRBD1; J gene: TRBJ2-1; V gene: TRBV5-1; clone size: few; CDR3 DNA: TGCGCCAGCAGACCTCCGGGACAGGGGGCAAATGAGCAGTTCTTC; CDR3 protein: CASRPPGQGANEQFF
D gene: -; J gene: TRBJ2-7; V gene: TRBV7-2; clone size: -; CDR3 DNA: TGTGCCAGCAGTCTAGGGGTCATCGAGCAGTACTTC; CDR3 protein: CASSLGVIEQYF
D gene: -; J gene: TRBJ1-2; V gene: TRBV27; clone size: many; CDR3 DNA: TGTGCCAGCGGGGGCCTCTATGGCTACACCTTC; CDR3 protein: CASGGLYGYTF
D gene: TRBD2; J gene: TRBJ2-7; V gene: TRBV7-3; clone size: -; CDR3 DNA: TGTGCCAGCAAAAAGGGGCGGGAGCGACACGAGCAGTACTTC; CDR3 protein: CASKKGRERHEQYF
D gene: -; J gene: TRBJ1-4; V gene: TRBV4-1; clone size: -; CDR3 DNA: TGCGCCAGCAGCCAAGTAGTAGGCGGTCTACCGGAAAAACTGTTTTTT; CDR3 protein: CASSQVVGGLPEKLFF
D gene: TRBD2; J gene: TRBJ2-7; V gene: TRBV12-5; clone size: few; CDR3 DNA: TGTGCTAGTGGTTATTTTAGCGGGGACGAGCAGTACTTC; CDR3 protein: CASGYFSGDEQYF
D gene: -; J gene: TRBJ2-7; V gene: TRBV20-1; clone size: -; CDR3 DNA: TGCAGTGCTAGAGATACTGCGCGGAGCTCCTACGAGCAGTACTTC; CDR3 protein: CSARDTARSSYEQYF
D gene: -; J gene: TRBJ2-2; V gene: TRBV9; clone size: many; CDR3 DNA: TGTGCCAGCAGCGTAGACGGGCCAGACGGGGAGCTGTTTTTT; CDR3 protein: CASSVDGPDGELFF
D gene: TRBD2; J gene: TRBJ2-3; V gene: TRBV7-9; clone size: few; CDR3 DNA: TGTGCCAGCGGATCGCTTAGCGGGAGCACAGATACGCAGTATTTT; CDR3 protein: CASGSLSGSTDTQYF
D gene: TRBD2; J gene: TRBJ2-3; V gene: TRBV27; clone size: -; CDR3 DNA: TGTGCCAGCAGGCCACTAGCGGGAGGCGCAGATACGCAGTATTTT; CDR3 protein: CASRPLAGGADTQYF
D gene: -; J gene: TRBJ2-7; V gene: TRBV12-3/TRBV12-4; clone size: -; CDR3 DNA: TGTGCCAGCAGTAGATTTTCCGAGCAGTACTTC; CDR3 protein: CASSRFSEQYF
D gene: -; J gene: TRBJ1-4; V gene: TRBV18; clone size: few; CDR3 DNA: TGTGCCAGCTCACCATTGGTGGCAACTAATGAAAAACTGTTTTTT; CDR3 protein: CASSPLVATNEKLFF
D gene: TRBD2; J gene: TRBJ2-5; V gene: TRBV7-9; clone size: few; CDR3 DNA: TGTGCCAGCAGCTACGGACTAGCCTACCAAGAGACCCAGTACTTC; CDR3 protein: CASSYGLAYQETQYF
D gene: -; J gene: TRBJ2-1; V gene: TRBV5-2; clone size: -; CDR3 DNA: TGCGCCAGCAGACCTACAAGCGGGAGATTAGGGGGAGGCTCCTACAATGAGCAGTTCTTC; CDR3 protein: CASRPTSGRLGGGSYNEQFF
D gene: -; J gene: TRBJ2-7; V gene: TRBV6-6; clone size: many; CDR3 DNA: TGTGCCAGCAGCCTCCGACAGTACGAGCAGTACTTC; CDR3 protein: CASSLRQYEQYF